This TCR beta chain was observed in a study of technical replicates of blood from four donors. The trim removed 1 base at V and 0 bases at J, leaving 21 bases unmatched. CDR3 length: 21 residues. CDR1 is GTSNPN, CDR2 SVGIG, per germline (reference sequence). Sequenced by immunoSEQ multiplex PCR; TCRdb stores in-frame clones only, minus some. The data contain approximately 75,000 clones, about 97% of them seen just once; the ten biggest clones take up approximately 0.18%. The rearrangement links TRBV30 to TRBJ2-3; TRBD2 matches at 8 bases. This receptor was obtained from a human donor in good health. Sequencing was carried out using T cells isolated from PBMCs. This chain's CDR3 is CAWSELFCGTRRVISTDTQYF. As DNA, the CDR3 is TGTGCCTGGAGTGAACTCTTCTGCGGGACTAGGAGGGTGATAAGCACAGATACGCAGTATTTT.